Reported below is one TCR beta chain. The data derive from a study of blood T cell repertoires in COVID-19. On the study more broadly: The study drew acute and convalescent COVID-19 samples from the United States, Italy and Spain. Nucleic acid was either cDNA or gDNA, and it came from T cells, B-cell-depleted T cells, or PBMCs.

Authors' methods: How many nucleated cells were present was estimated from reference gene primer amplification. Sequenced by immunoSEQ multiplex PCR; TCRdb stores in-frame clones only, minus some. Clone size and the V and J calls come from that table; the DNA yielded D and trimming. The table includes some 350,000 clones, around nine tenths detected once. The CDR3 is 12 residues long. V lost 3 bases, J lost 6 bases, and 6 bases lay in between. Germline values: CDR1 PRHDT, CDR2 FYEKMQ (reference sequence). This clonotype was obtained from a woman in her late teens or twenties who had recovered from COVID-19. The V call is TRBV13, the J call TRBJ2-1, with D uncertain. The sequenced sample consisted of peripheral blood. CDR3 in DNA: TGTGCCAGCAGCTTTCTATCCAATGAGCAGTTCTTC. As protein: CASSFLSNEQFF.